Included here is one T cell receptor beta chain sequence, with context. It has no known antigen specificity. No per-base quality is available; no much larger clone lies one base away. V loses 7 bases, J loses 15 bases, and the germline ends lie 22 bases apart. From cysteine to phenylalanine, the CDR3 is 13 amino acids long. CDR3 DNA is the only sequence kept; it has 39 bases, read in frame from the first base. Per the germline V gene, KGHSY is the CDR1 and FQNENV is the CDR2. The data originate from a study of OX40 agonist ivuxolimab in advanced cancers. Context from the whole study: Ivuxolimab, which targeted the costimulatory receptor OX40 (CD134), was an agonistic, fully human IgG2 monoclonal antibody. Three dose-escalation patients achieved partial responses, one with hepatocellular carcinoma and two with cutaneous melanoma. In the dose-escalation cohort, 65% to 90% of patients were male, and the mean age was approximately 60 years, with a range of roughly 23 to 85. The paper describes the monotherapy dose-escalation part (N = 52 patients) of the phase I trial of ivuxolimab. Patients were allowed to have had prior anti-PD-1, anti-PD-L1 or anti-CTLA-4 therapy, and around 41% of the dose-escalation patients had previously received checkpoint inhibitors. The purpose of peripheral TCRbeta sequencing was to test whether ivuxolimab changed TCR sequence diversity and led to clonal T-cell expansion. Among the 50 to 55 dose-escalation patients, roughly 20 had hepatocellular carcinoma, about 15 melanoma, 9 renal cell carcinoma and 9 head and neck cancer. Intravenous ivuxolimab was administered to patients every 2 weeks at six dose levels: 0.01, 0.1, 0.3, 1.5, 3 and 10 mg/kg.

For sequencing of the TCRbeta CDR3 region, genomic DNA was extracted from the sorted cells. The immunoSEQ Assay was used to sequence the TCRbeta CDR3 regions. As stored in TCRdb, this immuneACCESS dataset retains in-frame rearrangements with V and J assigned. A fraction of the clones does not appear; measured against another copy, unresolved V genes explain less than half of the discrepancy, and the remainder lacks a known reason. The sample table lists 68,000 or so clones, about 84% of them with a count of one. The ten top clones hold approximately 11% of the sample. The paper as a whole reports these results and caveats: Which antigens the clonally expanded peripheral T cells were specific for was not determined. After ivuxolimab, expanded clones were on average more numerous among CD8+ T cells than among CD4+ T cells. Partial responders in the 0.1-3.0 mg/kg groups had among the lowest normalized peripheral clonal expansion, especially among CD8+ T cells. Low levels of normalized T-cell clonal expansion were also seen in some patients who did not respond. At doses from 0.1 to 3.0 mg/kg, clonal expansion was seen in both CD4+ and CD8+ blood T cells between baseline and week 6.

The trial excluded patients who had a history of autoimmune disease or who were on systemic immunosuppression. Peripheral blood for TCR sequencing was collected from all dose cohorts at baseline, on cycle 4 day 1, and on cycle 7 day 1. The samples were drawn from a first-in-human, open-label, multicenter phase I dose-escalation trial of ivuxolimab. Adults with locally advanced or metastatic melanoma, renal cell carcinoma, hepatocellular carcinoma or head and neck squamous cell carcinoma were enrolled in the trial. Before TCR sequencing, CD4+ T cells and CD8+ T cells were sorted from peripheral blood as separate populations.

Sequencing used CD4+ or CD8+ T cells sorted from blood, obtained in a trial of the OX40 agonist ivuxolimab. The TCR was taken from an adult with an advanced solid tumor such as melanoma, head and neck, liver or kidney cancer. This sequence uses TRBV16 and TRBJ2-1, with the D call perhaps TRBD1 or TRBD2, each one matching 7 bases. CDR3 region: CASIPTTGEGRFF. The DNA sequence is TGTGCCAGCATCCCAACTACAGGGGAGGGCAGGTTCTTC.